These 5 T cell receptor beta chains came from one sample sequenced in a study of T cell repertoires in cytomegalovirus infection. Via MiXCR, TCRdb re-called the reads, giving one row per CDR3 protein. Of fewer than 250,000 distinct CDR3 sequences in the sample, roughly an eighth were seen once. The sample comprised PBMCs. These TCRs come from a human donor in good health (CMV status not recorded). Some clones in this sample may be carry-over from other donors' samples.

The chain links TRBV6-2 or TRBV6-3 to TRBJ2-2, with D perhaps TRBD2 (5 bases). V lost 7 bases to trimming and J lost 4 bases, with 19 bases between them. CDR1 and CDR2 (germline): MNHEY, SVGEGT. The CDR3 contains 16 residues. CDR3 region: CASTPFGGRITGELFF. The CDR3 DNA follows: TGTGCCAGCACCCCCTTTGGCGGGCGAATCACCGGGGAGCTGTTTTTT.

This clonotype has ten or more counts. The chain combines TRBV19 with TRBJ1-1; D remains unclear. Germline lookup yields CDR1 LNHDA and CDR2 SQIVND (reference sequence). V shed 6 bases and J shed 5 bases, with 19 bases lying between them. The CDR3 runs 15 residues. The CDR3 region has the DNA TGTGCCAGTAGCTTACTCCCAGGAACCCAAACTGAAGCTTTCTTT. Translated: CASSLLPGTQTEAFF.

This clonotype was detected many times. The genes are TRBV7-2 and TRBJ2-7; D tentatively reads TRBD1 or TRBD2 (5 bases each). The CDR3 extends over 15 amino acids. V was pared by 5 bases and J by 2 bases, with 16 bases between. CDR1 and CDR2 (germline): SGHTA, FQGNSA. In nucleotides, the CDR3 is TGTGCCAGCAGCCCTCCTGAAGGGACGCCCTACGAGCAGTACTTC. Residues: CASSPPEGTPYEQYF.

The chain recombines TRBV20-1 with TRBJ2-3; no clear D. This CDR3 contains 11 residues. The ends were cut back, 2 bases at V and 6 bases at J, with 6 bases in the middle. Germline V gives CDR1 DFQATT, CDR2 SNEGSKA (reference sequence). The CDR3 loop reads CSARTGDTQYF. DNA of the CDR3: TGCAGTGCTAGAACCGGGGATACGCAGTATTTT.

J is TRBJ2-7 and V is TRBV20-1, with D possibly called TRBD1 or TRBD2 (5 bases each). Germline CDR1 DFQATT, CDR2 SNEGSKA (reference sequence). This CDR3 is built from 14 residues. Trimming took 8 bases from V and 3 from J, leaving 20 bases between them. The CDR3 sequence is CSIGPIGGRYEQYF. In nucleotides, the CDR3 is TGCAGTATAGGTCCCATTGGGGGTCGCTACGAGCAGTACTTC.